This T cell receptor beta chain derives from a study of radiotherapy plus CTLA-4 blockade in lung cancer. Turning to the study itself: Objective responses were recorded in around 18% of patients, with disease control recorded in approximately 32%.

The protocol was immunoSEQ multiplex PCR, while the TCRdb copy is restricted to in-frame clones and leaves out a portion. The repertoire includes about 78,000 clones, approximately 86% of them detected once, and 0.85% to 0.9% sits in the top ten. Germline CDR1 reads SGHNT; CDR2 reads YYREEE (reference sequence). This CDR3 has 13 residues. V was cut by 4 bases and J by 0 bases, with 7 bases left in between. The sequence came from a human donor with non-small cell lung cancer who had stable disease on radiotherapy plus ipilimumab. The source was peripheral blood, collected from a patient treated with radiotherapy plus ipilimumab. The chain has TRBV5-4 and TRBJ1-1; D not certain. The CDR3 reads CASSSTVNTEAFF. DNA of the CDR3: TGTGCCAGCAGCAGTACGGTGAACACTGAAGCTTTCTTT.